This T cell receptor beta chain originates from a study of blood T cell repertoires in COVID-19. Across the study: COVID-19 samples collected from the United States, Italy and Spain covered acute and convalescent phases.

Authors' data handling: Estimation of nucleated cell counts relied on the amplification of reference gene primers. Using immunoSEQ multiplex PCR, the repertoire was profiled, and TCRdb retains in-frame clones only, with some absent. The DNA was the basis for D and trimming; V, J and clone size are from that table. This table has some 120,000 clones, about 79% appearing once. The CDR3 is made up of 13 amino acids. Germline CDR1 reads SGHVS; CDR2 reads FQNEAQ. Deletions cut 0 bases from V and 10 bases from J, with 9 bases between. Sequenced material: peripheral blood. This rearrangement joins TRBV7-8 to TRBJ1-4, with a possible D match to TRBD1 (5 bases). The origin of this receptor is a woman between 45 and 65 years old with acute or convalescent COVID-19. In DNA, the CDR3 is TGTGCCAGCAGCTTAGCCAGGGAAGGAAAACTGTTTTTT. Its protein product is CASSLAREGKLFF.